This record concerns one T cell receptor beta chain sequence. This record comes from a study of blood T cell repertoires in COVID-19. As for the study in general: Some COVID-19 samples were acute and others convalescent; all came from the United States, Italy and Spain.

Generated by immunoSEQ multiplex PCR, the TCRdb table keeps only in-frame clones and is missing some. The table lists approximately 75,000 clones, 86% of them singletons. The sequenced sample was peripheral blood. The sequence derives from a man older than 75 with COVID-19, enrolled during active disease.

Written as DNA, the CDR3 is TGTGCCAGCAGCTTAGGCGCGGAGCTTTACGAGCAGTACTTC. It specifies CASSLGAELYEQYF. This sequence joins TRBV11-3 and TRBJ2-7; no reliable D call. V was clipped by 1 base and J by 4 bases, with 11 bases between them. The germline V gene has CDR1 SGHNT and CDR2 YENEEA. This CDR3 spans 14 amino acids. Using reference TRBV11-3 and TRBJ2-7 for the parts outside the CDR3, the full variable domain is EAGVVQSPRYKIIEKKQPVAFWCNPISGHNTLYWYLQNLGQGPELLIRYENEEAVDDSQLPKDRFSAERLKGVDSTLKIQPAELGDSAVYLCASSLGAELYEQYFGPGTRLTVT.